This TCR beta chain appears in the sequencing data of a study of vaccination effects on CD4 cells after COVID-19. Sequencing used immunoSEQ multiplex PCR; TCRdb keeps in-frame clones, though not all of them. The sample gives about 73,000 clones, 78% of which show up once; approximately 10% is in the top ten. CD4+ T cells specific for antigen were expanded with viral peptide pools by the ViraFEST assay before sequencing. The authors isolated CD4+ T cells after ten to eleven days of culture. Nucleocapsid antibodies stayed negative before and after vaccination, showing no earlier SARS-CoV-2 infection. On day 3 and again on day 7, half the medium was replaced with IL-2 medium. From germline, CDR1 is LGHDT and CDR2 YNNKEL (reference sequence). The CDR3 contains 11 residues. Deletions cut 1 base from V and 9 bases from J, with 4 bases between. Turning to this clone: What it binds is not known.

The TCR sequence derives from a human donor who received a COVID-19 vaccine. The V gene is TRBV3-1 (or the pseudogene TRBV3-2), the J gene TRBJ1-3; no clear D. Here the sequenced sample was CD4+ T cells from PBMCs cultured with SARS-CoV-2 spike peptides, taken before COVID-19 vaccination. DNA of the CDR3: TGTGCCAGCAGCCAAGTTAGCACCATATATTTT. Its protein is CASSQVSTIYF.